The present entry profiles one T cell receptor beta chain with its context. Trimming stripped 3 bases from V and 1 base from J, with 9 bases between. CDR3 length: 13 residues. The germline V gene encodes CDR1 SQVTM and CDR2 ANQGSEA. This sample was taken from a study of blood T cell repertoires in COVID-19. Authors' analysis steps: Amplification of reference gene primers was used by the study to estimate nucleated cell counts. Method: immunoSEQ multiplex PCR; TCRdb's copy keeps in-frame clones and lacks some. Clone size and the V and J calls come from that table; the DNA yielded D and trimming. The sample yields about half a million clones, over 75% seen once.

The sequenced material came from peripheral blood. This chain connects TRBV29-1 to TRBJ1-1; no clear D. This TCR was sampled from a human donor in a cohort sampled during active COVID-19. This CDR3 is CSVEVVRNTEAFF. The CDR3, as DNA: TGCAGCGTTGAGGTTGTGAGGAACACTGAAGCTTTCTTT. The full variable domain, rest sourced from reference TRBV29-1 and TRBJ1-1, is SAVISQKPSRDICQRGTSLTIQCQVDSQVTMMFWYRQQPGQSLTLIATANQGSEATYESGFVIDKFPISRPNLTFSTLTVSNMSPEDSSIYLCSVEVVRNTEAFFGQGTRLTVV.